This is a list of T cell receptor beta chains from one sample in a study of blood T cell repertoires in COVID-19. Sequenced by immunoSEQ multiplex PCR; TCRdb stores in-frame clones only, minus some. The data show 280,000 or so clones, around 90% seen once. Sequenced sample: PBMCs or T cells enriched from blood (not recorded which). These receptors were obtained from a young woman with acute COVID-19. CDR3s include the opening cysteine and the closing phenylalanine or tryptophan. D genes are given only for firm matches. For some rows the clone size is stated as once, few or many, or as a class when expanded; others skip it.

TRBD1	TRBJ2-7	TRBV18	-	TGTGCCAGCTCACAACAGACAGGGGGCTGGTACGAGCAGTACTTC	CASSQQTGGWYEQYF
TRBD1	TRBJ1-4	TRBV4-3	-	TGCGCCAGCAGCCAAGAGATCCCTCCTCATGGGGTGACAGGGCGTAATGAAAAACTGTTTTTT	CASSQEIPPHGVTGRNEKLFF
-	TRBJ1-5	TRBV30	-	TGTGCCTGGAGTGTACTGCTCGGGTATCATCAGCCCCAGCATTTT	CAWSVLLGYHQPQHF
TRBD1	TRBJ2-2	TRBV2	-	TGTGCCAGCAGCTCCACGACAGGGGGCTACACCGGGGAGCTGTTTTTT	CASSSTTGGYTGELFF
-	TRBJ1-2	TRBV7-2	-	TGTGCCCGAACCGCCCACAAGACATATGGCTACACCTTC	CARTAHKTYGYTF
-	TRBJ1-1	TRBV30	-	TGTGCCTGGAAAACAGCCTGGAACACTGAAGCTTTCTTT	CAWKTAWNTEAFF
-	TRBJ2-3	TRBV29-1	-	TGCAGCGTTGCGCGTGGGGCACAAACCACAGATACGCAGTATTTT	CSVARGAQTTDTQYF
TRBD2	TRBJ2-7	TRBV29-1	once	TGCAGCGTTGTAGCCTCTAGCGGGAACGAGCAGTACTTC	CSVVASSGNEQYF
-	TRBJ1-6	TRBV30	-	TGTGCCTGGAGTGTACTCGGGGATTCACCCCTCCACTTT	CAWSVLGDSPLHF
-	TRBJ1-6	TRBV11-3	-	TGTGCCAGCAGCTTCGGGGTGGGCTCACCCCTCCACTTT	CASSFGVGSPLHF
-	TRBJ1-1	TRBV12-3/TRBV12-4	few	TGTGCCAGCAGTTTACGGGGTTCGGCTTTCTTT	CASSLRGSAFF
TRBD1	TRBJ1-1	TRBV5-6	once	TGTGCCAGCAGCTTGGACAGGGGGGAAGCTTTCTTT	CASSLDRGEAFF
-	TRBJ2-7	TRBV13	-	TGTGCCAGCAGCATAATCGGGGGGCATCCCTACGAGCAGTACTTC	CASSIIGGHPYEQYF
-	TRBJ1-1	TRBV24-1	-	TGTGCCACCCGTGGTTCCCGAGGAGTAACTGAAGCTTTCTTT	CATRGSRGVTEAFF
-	TRBJ2-2	TRBV2	-	TGTGCCAGCATGGCCCGCAATACGAACACCGGGGAGCTGTTTTTT	CASMARNTNTGELFF
-	TRBJ2-4	TRBV15	once	TGTGCCACCAGCAGAGATCGTGCAGGACACCAAAACATTCAGTACTTC	CATSRDRAGHQNIQYF
-	TRBJ1-2	TRBV3-1/TRBV3-2	-	TGTGCCAGCAGCCCCGACATTGGGGCGGATATTCTCTATGGCTACACCTTC	CASSPDIGADILYGYTF
TRBD1	TRBJ2-7	TRBV5-4	-	TGTGCCAGCAGCTTGTGGACAGGGAACTACGAGCAGTACTTC	CASSLWTGNYEQYF
-	TRBJ1-5	TRBV7-8	-	TGTGCCAGCAGCTTAGCGGGTGGTTGGAGGGACCGAGGCAATCAGCCCCAGCATTTT	CASSLAGGWRDRGNQPQHF
-	TRBJ1-2	TRBV13	many	TGTGCCAGCAGCGCTACAGGGTACTATGGCTACACCTTC	CASSATGYYGYTF
-	TRBJ1-3	TRBV4-1	-	TGCGCCAGCAGCCAAGAGGAACGGCAGGGATATGGAAACACCATATATTTT	CASSQEERQGYGNTIYF
TRBD1	TRBJ1-5	TRBV28	-	TGTGCCAGCAGTCGTGGACAGGGCCTACGCAATCAGCCCCAGCATTTT	CASSRGQGLRNQPQHF
TRBD2	TRBJ2-2	TRBV28	-	TGTGCCAGCAGAAACGGACTAGTTCAGACCGGGGAGCTGTTTTTT	CASRNGLVQTGELFF
-	TRBJ1-4	TRBV6-5	-	TGTGCCAGCAGTCTGGTGAGATCTAATGAAAAACTGTTTTTT	CASSLVRSNEKLFF
TRBD1	TRBJ2-3	TRBV5-1	-	TGCGCCAGCAGCTTGGGTCACGGGACAGGGATCACAGATACGCAGTATTTT	CASSLGHGTGITDTQYF
-	TRBJ2-2	TRBV11-2	few	TGTGCCAGCAGCTTAAACATTCACACCGGGGAGCTGTTTTTT	CASSLNIHTGELFF
-	TRBJ1-5	TRBV5-5	-	TGTGCCAGCAGCTTGGGCAGGTATGGCAATCAGCCCCAGCATTTT	CASSLGRYGNQPQHF
TRBD1	TRBJ2-1	TRBV18	-	TGTGCCAGCTCACTTGGCCCGGGACAGGGCTTCAATGAGCAGTTCTTC	CASSLGPGQGFNEQFF
TRBD1	TRBJ1-6	TRBV4-1	once	TGCGCCAGCAGCTACGGACAGGGGAATAATTCACCCCTCCACTTT	CASSYGQGNNSPLHF
-	TRBJ2-2	TRBV5-6	-	TGTGCCAGCAGCCCCACGGTTAACACCGGGGAGCTGTTTTTT	CASSPTVNTGELFF
TRBD2	TRBJ2-1	TRBV4-1	-	TGCGCCAGCAGCCAAGATCTTGGGACTAGCTACAATGAGCAGTTCTTC	CASSQDLGTSYNEQFF
-	TRBJ1-1	TRBV11-2	-	TGTGCCAGCAGCTTAGGACAGTGGAACACTGAAGCTTTCTTT	CASSLGQWNTEAFF
TRBD2	TRBJ2-1	TRBV11-3	-	TGTGCCAGCAGCTATACCGGGACTAGCGGGAGGAATGAGCAGTTCTTC	CASSYTGTSGRNEQFF
-	TRBJ2-2	TRBV12-2	-	TGTGCAAGTCGCTTAGTCACTCCGGGACTCAAGAACACCGGGGAGCTGTTTTTT	CASRLVTPGLKNTGELFF
TRBD1	TRBJ2-1	TRBV7-2	once	TGTGCCAGCAGCTTAGTGGGGGGACAGGGGGCAAATGAGCAGTTCTTC	CASSLVGGQGANEQFF
-	TRBJ1-2	TRBV7-9	-	TGTGCCAGCAGCCCCCTTTGGACAGTATATGGCTACACCTTC	CASSPLWTVYGYTF
TRBD1	TRBJ2-7	TRBV10-2	-	TGCGCCAGCAGACCGGGACAGGGGTACGAGCAGTACTTC	CASRPGQGYEQYF
-	TRBJ1-2	TRBV12-3/TRBV12-4	-	TGTGCCAGCAGTTTCAACAGGCCCTATGGCTACACCTTC	CASSFNRPYGYTF
TRBD1	TRBJ2-5	TRBV7-9	-	TGTGCCAGCAGTCCGACCCACCGGGACAGGGGGCAGGAGACCCAGTACTTC	CASSPTHRDRGQETQYF
-	TRBJ2-1	TRBV27	few	TGTGCCAGCAGTCCCCGGGGTAGCGGATACAATGAGCAGTTCTTC	CASSPRGSGYNEQFF
-	TRBJ1-5	TRBV28	-	TGTGCCAGCAGCCCAGGGTGGCAGCCCCAGCATTTT	CASSPGWQPQHF
TRBD1	TRBJ1-1	TRBV7-9	once	TGTGCCAGCGGTGACCCGGGACAGGGATTCCTGAACACTGAAGCTTTCTTT	CASGDPGQGFLNTEAFF
-	TRBJ2-2	TRBV28	-	TGTGCCAGCAGTTTATTCCTGGGGGAGCTGTTTTTT	CASSLFLGELFF
-	TRBJ1-5	TRBV6-1	-	TGTGCCAGCAGTGAAAGTGGGCCAGGGCGGTATAGCAATCAGCCCCAGCATTTT	CASSESGPGRYSNQPQHF
TRBD1	TRBJ1-6	TRBV30	-	TGTGCCTGGATGACAGGGGATAATTCACCCCTCCACTTT	CAWMTGDNSPLHF
TRBD2	TRBJ2-1	TRBV7-8	-	TGTGCCAGCAGCTTAGCTCTTGGCGGGGGCTCCTACAATGAGCAGTTCTTC	CASSLALGGGSYNEQFF
TRBD1	TRBJ1-5	TRBV5-6	-	TGTGCCAGCAGCTTGGGGGGGACAGGTTCTTTTTCGCCCCAGCATTTT	CASSLGGTGSFSPQHF
-	TRBJ1-1	TRBV7-9	-	TGTGCCAGCTTAGATAGGGGAGGCACTGAAGCTTTCTTT	CASLDRGGTEAFF
TRBD1	TRBJ2-7	TRBV7-2	once	TGTGCCAGCAGCTTGGGACAGCCGCCCTCCTACGAGCAGTACTTC	CASSLGQPPSYEQYF